This T cell receptor (beta chain) was recorded in a study of blood T cell repertoires in COVID-19. Study-level information: Sites across the United States, Italy and Spain contributed samples from acute and convalescent COVID-19.

Looked up from germline, CDR1 is SGHTA and CDR2 is FQGNSA. The CDR3 contains 18 residues. Losses at the gene ends were 2 bases for V and 4 bases for J; bases not matched to a gene: 12. TCRdb's copy holds only in-frame clones and misses some; the assay was immunoSEQ multiplex PCR. The profile shows fewer than 450,000 clones, roughly 90% of them singletons. This sequence was found in a woman aged 65 to 85 with COVID-19, enrolled during active disease. The chain recombines TRBV7-2 with TRBJ2-4; 9 bases agree with TRBD1. The sequenced sample was peripheral blood. CDR3 sequence (DNA): TGTGCCAGCAGCTTAAGCAGCCCCGGGACAGGGAGGAAAAACATTCAGTACTTC. This sequence encodes CASSLSSPGTGRKNIQYF.